This T cell receptor beta chain came from a study of T cell responses to AZD1222 COVID-19 vaccine. The wider study: The analysis combined second doses at about 4 or about 12 weeks.

Using immunoSEQ multiplex PCR, the repertoire was profiled, and TCRdb retains in-frame clones only, with some absent. The sample includes about 84,000 clones, approximately 92% of them seen just once. As to this clone: The antigen remains undetermined.

General observations from the study: Across the whole spike, CD4 TCRs peaked at regions 160-218 and 743-854.

CDR1 is LGHNA and CDR2 is YSLEER in the germline V gene. The CDR3 is 16 amino acids. Trimming cost V 3 bases and J 6 bases; bases outside gene matches: 9. This sequence originates from an adult in good health. This chain links TRBV4-3 with TRBJ2-1; 9 positions match TRBD1. The sequencing used peripheral blood, collected on day 0 of AZD1222 vaccination. The DNA for the CDR3 is TGCGCCAGCAGCCAGCCCTCCGGGACAGGGATCAATGAGCAGTTCTTC. It is translated as CASSQPSGTGINEQFF.